The 2 T cell receptor beta chains listed next were all sequenced from one sample in a study of shared clonotypes between healthy human individuals. The repertoire was sequenced with immunoSEQ multiplex PCR; TCRdb's copy has only in-frame clones and lacks some. The data show some 500,000 clones, around 95% seen once. The specimen was naive CD4+ T cells sorted from blood. Subset here: CD45RA+ positively selected. The source is a woman aged 30 to 39 in good health.

The CDR3 region is CATKGGDRVFYEQYF. DNA of the CDR3: TGTGCCACCAAGGGAGGGGACAGGGTCTTCTACGAGCAGTACTTC. The chain has TRBV28 and TRBJ2-7; 9 bases match TRBD1. In germline, CDR1 is MDHEN, CDR2 SYDVKM. Trimming took 10 bases from V and 3 from J; bases not matched to a gene: 13. This CDR3 comprises 15 residues. Looking up the rest from reference TRBV28 and TRBJ2-7 gives the full variable domain: DVKVTQSSRYLVKRTGEKVFLECVQDMDHENMFWYRQDPGLGLRLIYFSYDVKMKEKGDIPEGYSVSREKKERFSLILESASTNQTSMYLCATKGGDRVFYEQYFGPGTRLTVT.

This sequence joins TRBV27 and TRBJ1-5; possibly TRBD1 for D (5 bases). This CDR3 comprises 13 residues. CDR1 and CDR2 (germline): MNHEY, SMNVEV (reference sequence). V lost 3 bases and J lost 4, with 7 bases in between. The CDR3 DNA sequence: TGTGCCAGCAGTTTGACAGTTAATCAGCCCCAGCATTTT. Its protein product is CASSLTVNQPQHF.